Presented here are 9 T cell receptor beta chains from one specimen sequenced in a study of blood T cell repertoires in COVID-19. The protocol was immunoSEQ multiplex PCR, while the TCRdb copy is restricted to in-frame clones and leaves out a portion. This sample carries some 340,000 clones, 85% to 95% of them seen once, and the ten largest clones take less than 4%. The sample consisted of PBMCs or T cells enriched from blood (not recorded which). The receptors were sampled from a woman in her twenties or thirties who had been exposed to COVID-19.

CDR3 coding DNA: TGTGCCAGCAGTCGGGGGAACACCGGGGAGCTGTTTTTT. This sequence encodes CASSRGNTGELFF. The chain carries TRBV9 and TRBJ2-2, with D perhaps TRBD2 (5 bases). The CDR3 runs to 13 residues. CDR1 and CDR2 from the germline V gene are SGDLS and YYNGEE. The V end was cut by 5 bases, the J end by 1 base, with 6 bases between.

V gene TRBV4-1 combines with J gene TRBJ2-3; 10 nucleotides line up with TRBD1. This CDR3 has 17 residues. Trimming took 1 base from V and 2 from J; bases not matched to a gene: 6. Germline V CDR1 and CDR2: MGHRA, YSYEKL. For the CDR3, the DNA is TGCGCCAGCAGCCAAGGGGCCGGGACAGGGGACACAGATACGCAGTATTTT. Protein: CASSQGAGTGDTDTQYF.

The rearrangement joins TRBV11-2 to TRBJ2-5, with a tentative D call TRBD2 (5 bases). V lost 3 bases and J lost 1, with 9 bases in between. Looked up from germline, CDR1 is SGHAT and CDR2 is FQNNGV. CDR3 size: 14 residues. The CDR3: CASSFGGSQETQYF. As DNA, the CDR3 is TGTGCCAGCAGCTTCGGTGGGAGCCAAGAGACCCAGTACTTC.

The J gene is TRBJ1-6, the V gene TRBV5-1, with 8 bases fitting TRBD1. Looked up from germline, CDR1 is SGHRS and CDR2 is YFSETQ. The CDR3 runs 17 residues. After removal of 2 bases from V and 7 bases from J, the junction contained 11 bases not matched to a gene. The CDR3 is CASSFWTGRVINSPLHF. In nucleotides, the CDR3 is TGCGCCAGCAGCTTCTGGACAGGGAGGGTGATAAATTCACCCCTCCACTTT.

The table lists this clone with a few counts. The chain has TRBV18 and TRBJ1-2, with 9 bases that match TRBD1. CDR1 and CDR2 (germline): KGHSH, LQKENI. The CDR3 is 13 residues long. The trim removed 2 bases at V and 8 bases at J, leaving 3 bases unmatched. The CDR3: CASSPWTGEGYTF. The CDR3, as DNA: TGTGCCAGCTCACCATGGACAGGGGAGGGCTACACCTTC.

The chain combines TRBV5-6 with TRBJ1-3; 9 nucleotides match TRBD1. This CDR3 spans 15 amino acids. CDR1 and CDR2 (germline): SGHDT, YYEEEE. V dropped 3 bases and J dropped 5; count of bases not matched to a gene: 6. CDR3 sequence: CASSYYGTGRNTIYF. Here the CDR3 DNA reads TGTGCCAGCAGCTATTATGGGACAGGGCGAAACACCATATATTTT.

The chain is built from TRBV6-2 or TRBV6-3 and TRBJ1-1; D gene ambiguous. The germline gives CDR1 MNHEY, CDR2 SVGEGT. This CDR3 is 17 amino acids long. V was cut by 0 bases and J by 1 base, with 15 bases left in between. This CDR3 is CASSYSRGWVTNTEAFF. CDR3 DNA: TGTGCCAGCAGTTACTCCCGCGGGTGGGTCACGAACACTGAAGCTTTCTTT.

In this sample, this clone turned up a few times. V gene TRBV7-2 combines with J gene TRBJ1-1; D is undetermined. CDR3 length: 13 residues. CDR1 and CDR2 (germline): SGHTA, FQGNSA. V was clipped by 2 bases and J by 0 bases, with 4 bases between them. CDR3 amino acids: CASSLQMNTEAFF. In nucleotides, the CDR3 is TGTGCCAGCAGCTTACAGATGAACACTGAAGCTTTCTTT.

Written as DNA, the CDR3 is TGTGCCAGCAGGCGGGGGGGCCGGAATGAGCAGTTCTTC. Translated, it gives CASRRGGRNEQFF. The chain combines TRBV3-1 (or the pseudogene TRBV3-2) with TRBJ2-1; 9 bases map to TRBD2. After removal of 6 bases from V and 7 bases from J, the junction contained 4 bases not matched to a gene. The CDR3 has 13 residues. From germline, CDR1 is LGHDT and CDR2 YNNKEL (reference sequence).